The rows below give T cell receptor beta chains drawn from one sample of a study of shared clonotypes between healthy human individuals. TCRdb's table, derived via immunoSEQ multiplex PCR, lists solely in-frame clones and lacks some. The repertoire has about 1 million clones, about three quarters of them found once; the top ten carry approximately 1.5%. The specimen was memory CD4+ T cells sorted from blood. The receptors here all came from a man aged 18 to 29 in good health. Each CDR3 is given with its conserved first and last residue. The order of the fields is clone size, CDR3 length, J gene, D gene, V gene, CDR3 protein, CDR3 DNA. The D gene is left open where the match is weak. Only part of the rows carry a size: once, few, many, or a class if the clone is expanded.

>.|15|TRBJ1-3|.|TRBV19
CASSKFTGPGNTIYF
TGTGCCAGTAGTAAATTCACAGGACCTGGAAACACCATATATTTT
>.|14|TRBJ2-7|TRBD1|TRBV7-9
CASSSQGASYEQYF
TGTGCCAGCAGCTCCCAGGGGGCCAGCTACGAGCAGTACTTC
>once|17|TRBJ2-5|TRBD2|TRBV18
CASSLLWRTSGSETQYF
TGTGCCAGCTCACTCCTTTGGCGGACTAGCGGGAGCGAGACCCAGTACTTC
>once|15|TRBJ2-5|TRBD2|TRBV11-1
CASSLIGTTKETQYF
TGTGCCAGCAGCTTGATTGGGACTACCAAAGAGACCCAGTACTTC
>.|14|TRBJ2-1|TRBD2|TRBV5-1
CASSATSGGNEQFF
TGCGCCAGCAGCGCGACTAGCGGGGGTAATGAGCAGTTCTTC
>.|15|TRBJ2-3|TRBD2|TRBV10-3
CAISAGSGSTDTQYF
TGTGCCATCAGTGCTGGTAGCGGGAGCACAGATACGCAGTATTTT
>once|10|TRBJ1-3|.|TRBV7-9
CASSLESIYF
TGTGCCAGCAGCTTAGAATCCATATATTTT
>.|15|TRBJ2-1|TRBD1|TRBV18
CASSQMGQGNNEQFF
TGTGCCAGCTCCCAGATGGGACAGGGTAACAATGAGCAGTTCTTC
>.|14|TRBJ1-4|.|TRBV6-1
CASSGQGKDEKLFF
TGTGCCAGCAGTGGGCAGGGGAAAGACGAAAAACTGTTTTTT
>.|13|TRBJ2-1|.|TRBV7-7
CASSLGWGTPQFF
TGTGCTAGCAGCTTAGGGTGGGGGACACCGCAGTTCTTC
>.|13|TRBJ2-7|.|TRBV6-5
CASTRGFGHEQYF
TGTGCCAGCACTCGGGGGTTTGGACACGAGCAGTACTTC
>.|14|TRBJ1-2|.|TRBV5-6
CASSLDISNYGYTF
TGTGCCAGCAGCTTGGACATCAGTAACTATGGCTACACCTTC
>once|14|TRBJ1-3|.|TRBV7-9
CASSLDLSGNTIYF
TGTGCCAGCAGCTTAGACCTCTCGGGAAACACCATATATTTT
>.|17|TRBJ2-1|.|TRBV5-1
CASSLEPGPASYNEQFF
TGCGCCAGCAGCTTGGAGCCCGGGCCTGCCTCCTACAATGAGCAGTTCTTC